The 28 T cell receptor beta chains listed next were all sequenced from one sample in a study of blood T cell repertoires in COVID-19 (TCRdb year 2020). The library relied on the immunoSEQ multiplex PCR assay. This immuneACCESS table, as held by TCRdb, lists in-frame sequences with V and J called but not all clones. Of the missing ones, under half trace to an unresolved V gene in checked studies; the others have no known cause. For this sample there are approximately 190,000 clones; 84% appear just once. Around 14% of the sample is held by the ten biggest clonotypes. Sequencing was done on a sample of peripheral blood. Receptors were obtained from a man aged 25-40 years with active or convalescent COVID-19.

For this clone: One end of the junction is discordant with germline, which a read error may explain. V and J are TRBV7-7 and TRBJ2-1; 11 positions match TRBD2. Germline V gene lookup returns CDR1 SSHAT and CDR2 FNYEAQ (reference sequence). The CDR3 runs to 17 residues. The CDR3, as DNA: TGTGCTAGCAGCTTAGAGGCTAGCGGGGGGTCGTACAATGAGCAGTTCTTC. It is translated as CASSLEASGGSYNEQFF. Together with reference TRBV7-7 and TRBJ2-1, the CDR3 gives the full variable domain: GAGVSQSPRYKVTKRGQDVTLRCDPISSHATLYWYQQALGQGPEFLTYFNYEAQPDKSGLPSDRFSAERPEGSISTLTIQRTEQRDSAMYRCASSLEASGGSYNEQFFGPGTRLTVL.

The V call is TRBV27, the J call TRBJ1-5; TRBD1 might be the D (6 bases). V lost 2 bases to trimming and J lost 8 bases, with 19 bases between them. Germline-derived CDR1 and CDR2 are MNHEY and SMNVEV (reference sequence). The CDR3 runs 16 residues. The DNA of the CDR3 is TGTGCCAGCAGTTTAGGGGGCCGCGGGGGAGTAAAGCCCCAGCATTTT. Its translation: CASSLGGRGGVKPQHF.

Points on this clone: The junction departs from the called germline gene at one end, perhaps through a read error. This chain joins TRBV27 and TRBJ1-2, with 8 bases lining up with TRBD1. The CDR3 covers 15 residues. Germline values: CDR1 MNHEY, CDR2 SMNVEV (reference sequence). The CDR3 nucleotides are TGTGCCAGCAGTCCCAGACAGGGGTTGAACTTTGGCTACACCTTC. Amino acids: CASSPRQGLNFGYTF.

The CDR3 DNA follows: TGTGCCAGCAGTGCCACGACAGGGTGGACTGAAGCTTTCTTT. It specifies CASSATTGWTEAFF. The chain combines TRBV25-1 with TRBJ1-1, with TRBD1 matching 7 bases. V gave up 4 bases and J gave up 5 bases; unmatched junction bases: 7. CDR1 and CDR2 from the germline V gene are MGHDK and SYGVNS. The CDR3 is made up of 14 amino acids. Full variable domain (remainder filled in from reference TRBV25-1 and TRBJ1-1): EADIYQTPRYLVIGTGKKITLECSQTMGHDKMYWYQQDPGMELHLIHYSYGVNSTEKGDLSSESTVSRIRTEHFPLTLESARPSHTSQYLCASSATTGWTEAFFGQGTRLTVV.

The V gene is TRBV27, the J gene TRBJ1-3; D is undetermined. V lost 2 bases and J lost 4, with 9 bases in between. Germline V gene sequence: CDR1 MNHEY, CDR2 SMNVEV (reference sequence). The length of the CDR3 is 14 residues. The CDR3 bases are TGTGCCAGCAGTTTAAAGGCAGGCGGAAACACCATATATTTT. Residues: CASSLKAGGNTIYF.

V usage is TRBV9 and J usage is TRBJ2-3, with TRBD2 matching 12 bases. The CDR3 runs to 18 residues. Germline V gives CDR1 SGDLS, CDR2 YYNGEE. V was pared by 0 bases and J by 3 bases, with 8 bases of the junction left unmatched. The CDR3: CASSVAPSGRAGTDTQYF. The CDR3 DNA reads TGTGCCAGCAGCGTAGCCCCTAGCGGGAGGGCCGGGACAGATACGCAGTATTTT.

The chain combines TRBV6-2 or TRBV6-3 with TRBJ1-6; D is unclear. The CDR3 spans 11 residues. Germline values: CDR1 MNHEY, CDR2 SVGEGT. Trimming took off 4 bases at V and 9 bases at J, with 4 bases between the two ends. CDR3 sequence reads: CASSSVSPLHF. The CDR3 DNA reads TGTGCCAGCAGTTCCGTTTCACCCCTCCACTTT.

The chain couples TRBV18 to TRBJ2-5; 11 positions match TRBD2. Trimming at V came to 3 bases and at J to 2 bases, leaving 11 bases not matched to a gene. The CDR3 runs 18 residues. Germline V lookup: CDR1 KGHSH, CDR2 LQKENI. Written as DNA, the CDR3 is TGTGCCAGCTCACCGGGGCTAGCGGGGGGCGCCTCACAAGAGACCCAGTACTTC. As protein: CASSPGLAGGASQETQYF. The entire variable domain, with the rest obtained from reference TRBV18 and TRBJ2-5, is as follows: NAGVMQNPRHLVRRRGQEARLRCSPMKGHSHVYWYRQLPEEGLKFMVYLQKENIIDESGMPKERFSAEFPKEGPSILRIQQVVRGDSAAYFCASSPGLAGGASQETQYFGPGTRLLVL.

J is TRBJ1-1 and V is TRBV28, with a possible D match to TRBD1 (6 bases). CDR1 is MDHEN, CDR2 SYDVKM, per germline. The CDR3 is 14 residues long. V was trimmed by 5 bases and J by 7 bases, leaving 17 bases between them. The CDR3 DNA is TGTGCCAGCAGTAGGCCACCAGGGGTAGGTGAAGCTTTCTTT. This gives the protein CASSRPPGVGEAFF.

The V and J genes are TRBV3-1 (or the pseudogene TRBV3-2) and TRBJ2-1, with 9 bases aligning to TRBD1. The CDR3 has 16 residues. J was trimmed by 4 bases and V by 1 base; bases with no gene match: 5. CDR1 and CDR2 from the germline V gene are LGHDT and YNNKEL (reference sequence). The CDR3 region is CASSQGPGQGYNEQFF. DNA for the CDR3: TGTGCCAGCAGCCAAGGTCCTGGACAGGGGTACAATGAGCAGTTCTTC.

The V and J genes are TRBV7-8 and TRBJ2-7; TRBD2 agrees at 8 bases. J gave up 7 bases and V 5 bases, and 13 bases lay outside the gene matches. The CDR3 loop spans 15 amino acids. Germline lookup yields CDR1 SGHVS and CDR2 FQNEAQ. CDR3 coding DNA: TGTGCCAGCAGCCTCGGGGGGGCTAGGCGGTGGGAGCAGTACGTC. Its translation: CASSLGGARRWEQYV.

As DNA, the CDR3 is TGTGCCAGCAGTGGACAAAATGAGCAGTTCTTC. Residues: CASSGQNEQFF. The V gene is TRBV12-3 or TRBV12-4, the J gene TRBJ2-1; TRBD1 is a possible D gene (5 bases). The germline V and J ends were trimmed by 5 bases and 7 bases, with 6 bases remaining between them. The CDR3 is 11 amino acids.

V gene TRBV7-2 combines with J gene TRBJ2-1, with TRBD1 matching over 8 bases. Per the germline V gene, CDR1 is SGHTA and CDR2 is FQGNSA. V shed 2 bases, J shed 1 base, and the junction held 1 base outside the gene matches. There are 15 residues in the CDR3. CDR3 loop: CASSLWTGSYNEQFF. In nucleotides, the CDR3 is TGTGCCAGCAGCTTATGGACAGGGTCCTACAATGAGCAGTTCTTC. The full variable domain, in which reference TRBV7-2 and TRBJ2-1 provide the parts outside the CDR3, is GAGVSQSPSNKVTEKGKDVELRCDPISGHTALYWYRQSLGQGLEFLIYFQGNSAPDKSGLPSDRFSAERTGGSVSTLTIQRTQQEDSAVYLCASSLWTGSYNEQFFGPGTRLTVL.

This sequence joins TRBV6-5 and TRBJ2-1, with 12 bases that match TRBD1. The germline CDR1 and CDR2 sequences are MNHEY and SVGAGI. The CDR3 has 14 amino acids. J was trimmed by 6 bases and V by 6 bases; bases with no gene match: 3. CDR3 residues: CASRGQGASNEQFF. CDR3 nucleotide sequence: TGTGCCAGCAGGGGACAGGGGGCTAGCAATGAGCAGTTCTTC.

The CDR3 nucleotides read TGTGCCAGCAGCTTAACTCAGGGGGTAGCCGGGGAGCTGTTTTTT. Residues: CASSLTQGVAGELFF. V gene TRBV7-8 combines with J gene TRBJ2-2; 7 bases map to TRBD1. CDR3 length: 15 amino acids. The germline CDR1 and CDR2 sequences are SGHVS and FQNEAQ. V lost 2 bases and J lost 6; bases outside the gene matches: 6.

This chain uses TRBV12-3 or TRBV12-4 with TRBJ1-6; TRBD1 is a possible D gene (6 bases). V was trimmed by 4 bases and J by 16 bases, leaving 14 bases between them. The CDR3 contains 12 residues. Here the CDR3 DNA reads TGTGCCAGCAGTTCGAGGGGGGGTCAACTCCACTTT. Its translation: CASSSRGGQLHF.

The V call is TRBV30, the J call TRBJ1-5; perhaps TRBD1 as D (5 bases). Germline CDR1 reads GTSNPN; CDR2 reads SVGIG (reference sequence). Between the trimmed V and J ends, which lost 1 base and 0 bases, there was a span of 22 bases. CDR3 size: 19 residues. CDR3 nucleotides: TGTGCCTGGAGTGCCAATCCACCCAGGGCCCGGAATAGCAATCAGCCCCAGCATTTT. Amino acids: CAWSANPPRARNSNQPQHF. Full variable domain (remainder filled in from reference TRBV30 and TRBJ1-5): SQTIHQWPATLVQPVGSPLSLECTVEGTSNPNLYWYRQAAGRGLQLLFYSVGIGQISSEVPQNLSASRPQDRQFILSSKKLLLSDSGFYLCAWSANPPRARNSNQPQHFGDGTRLSIL.

The chain combines TRBV19 with TRBJ1-1; D ambiguous. V gave up 6 bases and J gave up 1 base, with 18 bases separating them. The germline V gene has CDR1 LNHDA and CDR2 SQIVND (reference sequence). CDR3 length equals 16 residues. For the CDR3, the DNA is TGTGCCAGTAGCTCTCGCCGAGGGTCCAGGAACACTGAAGCTTTCTTT. This encodes CASSSRRGSRNTEAFF. The full variable domain, rest sourced from reference TRBV19 and TRBJ1-1, is DGGITQSPKYLFRKEGQNVTLSCEQNLNHDAMYWYRQDPGQGLRLIYYSQIVNDFQKGDIAEGYSVSREKKESFPLTVTSAQKNPTAFYLCASSSRRGSRNTEAFFGQGTRLTVV.

CDR3 residues: CASSPNQGARRNTIYF. As DNA, the CDR3 is TGTGCCAGCAGTCCCAATCAGGGGGCACGCAGAAACACCATATATTTT. The chain combines TRBV7-8 with TRBJ1-3; 8 nucleotides align to TRBD1. Trimming removed 6 bases from V and 5 bases from J; junction bases left unmatched: 12. The CDR3 is made up of 16 amino acids. Germline V gene data show CDR1 as SGHVS and CDR2 as FQNEAQ.

This chain uses TRBV6-6 with TRBJ2-5; 7 bases are shared with TRBD2. V lost 0 bases and J lost 3; bases outside the gene matches: 7. The CDR3 is 16 residues long. The germline V gene encodes CDR1 MNHNY and CDR2 SVGAGI (reference sequence). CDR3 residues: CASSYSPGRGEETQYF. In DNA, the CDR3 is TGTGCCAGCAGTTACTCTCCCGGACGGGGGGAAGAGACCCAGTACTTC.

This sequence joins TRBV3-1 (or the pseudogene TRBV3-2) and TRBJ2-3; 8 nucleotides line up with TRBD2. The CDR3 is 14 residues long. Germline V gene sequence: CDR1 LGHDT, CDR2 YNNKEL (reference sequence). The J segment lost 14 bases and the V segment lost 3 bases, leaving 13 bases of the junction unmatched. Here the CDR3 DNA reads TGTGCCAGCAGCCACCTTAAGGGTGGCGGGGGGCGGTATTTT. Translation gives CASSHLKGGGGRYF.

The chain couples TRBV2 to TRBJ2-1; 9 bases align to TRBD1. CDR1 SNHLY and CDR2 FYNNEI come from the germline V gene. With V trimmed by 8 bases and J by 4 bases, 12 bases remained unmatched. CDR3 size: 16 residues. The CDR3 sequence is CASPRRGTGRYNEQFF. DNA of the CDR3: TGTGCCAGCCCTCGACGAGGGACAGGGAGATACAATGAGCAGTTCTTC.

The chain joins TRBV4-1 to TRBJ1-5; D might be TRBD1 (5 bases). Trimming pared 0 bases from V and 5 bases from J, leaving 20 bases between. Germline lookup yields CDR1 MGHRA and CDR2 YSYEKL. The CDR3 length is 18 residues. This chain's CDR3 is CASSQEVLGPGGYQPQHF. The DNA for the CDR3 is TGCGCCAGCAGCCAAGAAGTGCTGGGGCCGGGGGGGTATCAGCCCCAGCATTTT.

V usage is TRBV27 and J usage is TRBJ1-1; 9 positions agree with TRBD1. Germline V gene sequence: CDR1 MNHEY, CDR2 SMNVEV (reference sequence). Trimming took 6 bases from V and 2 from J; bases not matched to a gene: 13. CDR3 length equals 17 residues. The CDR3 region is CASRYEPGQGLNTEAFF. The CDR3 DNA reads TGTGCCAGCAGATATGAACCGGGACAGGGATTAAACACTGAAGCTTTCTTT.

As regards this clone: Other DNA sequences of this sample code for an identical CDR3. The chain has TRBV6-5 and TRBJ1-1; no reliable D call. V lost 0 bases, J lost 0 bases, and 8 bases lay in between. Germline V CDR1 and CDR2: MNHEY, SVGAGI. The CDR3 extends over 15 amino acids. The CDR3 here is CASSYSPDLNTEAFF. CDR3 DNA sequence: TGTGCCAGCAGTTACTCCCCGGACTTGAACACTGAAGCTTTCTTT.

The J gene is TRBJ2-2, the V gene TRBV7-9; D might be TRBD2 (5 bases). The CDR3 length is 17 residues. CDR1 is SEHNR, CDR2 FQNEAQ, per germline (reference sequence). The ends were cut back, 0 bases at V and 0 bases at J, with 11 bases in the middle. The CDR3 spells CASSLASLAANTGELFF. The CDR3 DNA reads TGTGCCAGCAGCTTAGCATCCCTAGCCGCGAACACCGGGGAGCTGTTTTTT.

The chain is built from TRBV2 and TRBJ1-5, with 8 bases fitting TRBD1. This CDR3 has 15 amino acids. Germline-derived CDR1 and CDR2 are SNHLY and FYNNEI. V shed 4 bases and J 0 bases; nucleotides not matched to a gene: 2. The CDR3 DNA reads TGTGCCAGCAGTGTACAGGGGGATAGCAATCAGCCCCAGCATTTT. It is translated as CASSVQGDSNQPQHF.

This sequence joins TRBV27 and TRBJ2-7; 7 bases map to TRBD1. The CDR3 sequence is 13 residues long. V was clipped by 8 bases and J by 3 bases; unmatched bases: 7. Germline loops: CDR1 MNHEY, CDR2 SMNVEV (reference sequence). The CDR3 coding sequence is TGTGCCAGCTCGCTGACAGGGATCTACGAGCAGTACTTC. Its protein product is CASSLTGIYEQYF.